This entry is about one T cell receptor (beta chain). This receptor's antigen is unknown. One base away there is no much larger clone; base qualities are not given. The CDR3 regions of human TCRbeta chains were analyzed by immunosequencing. In the source study's methods: Repertoire TCRs were matched against a reference library of SARS-CoV-2-specific TCRs generated with the MIRA antigen-specificity platform. Breadth was defined as the fraction of unique TCRs that were SARS-CoV-2-associated. Depth was defined as the fraction of total T cells that were SARS-CoV-2-associated. Using the MIRA data, every spike-specific TCR was mapped to the spike region that the TCR reacted to and assigned to either a CD4 or a CD8 class. Log10-transformed breadth and depth values were compared by one-way ANOVA with Sidak's multiple comparisons tests. TCRdb took over this immuneACCESS table, retaining in-frame rearrangements with V and J assigned. Such tables are incomplete; in checked studies, under half of the missing clones stem from an unresolved V gene, and the remainder is unexplained. The V and J calls and clone size were taken over from that table, and D and trimming were inferred from the DNA. This sample is represented by about 180,000 clones; approximately 86% of them were singletons. The ten most abundant clones make up less than 3% of the sample.

This sample stems from a study of T cell responses to AZD1222 COVID-19 vaccine (dated by TCRdb to about 2021). Turning to the overall study: AZD1222 recipients given second doses at about 4 weeks or at about 12 weeks were pooled, since spike-specific TCR depth and breadth were not found to differ between the two schedules. A total of 233 trial participants underwent TCR sequencing, of whom about 210 had received two doses of AZD1222 and about 26 had received two doses of the MenACWY control vaccine. Trial participants were enrolled by age into subgroups of 18-55, 56-69 and 70-plus years, and around 150, 29 and 61 TCR-sequenced participants, respectively, were included in these subgroups. The research as a whole found: In the small 56-69-year group, the increase in depth fell short of significance, most likely because of low power. CD4 TCRs associated with the vaccine covered the entire spike protein, and the dominant responses were in regions 160-218 and 743-854. After two AZD1222 doses, both the breadth and the depth of spike-specific TCRs were significantly higher than at day 0 and than in MenACWY recipients. Most participants were white British and females outnumbered males, and the authors suggested that clonal diversity may have been underestimated. Reportedly, close to half of the unique spike-specific TCRs recognized epitopes lying outside the regions that are mutated in the B.1.351 and B.1.1.7 variants. Because no samples from the day 14 peak response were available, repertoires could be characterized only after the peak T cell response. Conclusions about previously exposed vaccinees are limited, since just a handful of AZD1222 recipients were seropositive for SARS-CoV-2 at baseline.

Via the germline V gene, CDR1 is WSHSY and CDR2 SAAADI. The CDR3 covers 18 residues, taking in both the cysteine and the phenylalanine. Of the read, only the CDR3 DNA is kept; its 54 bases are in frame from base 1. Trimming accounts for 3 bases at V and 2 bases at J, while the number of junction bases matched to no gene is 9. The time point label corresponds to: baseline before first vaccination. Samples from vaccinated people were obtained from the UK trials COV001 and COV002, which included a single-blind randomized controlled phase 2/3 trial of AZD1222 (ChAdOx1 nCoV-19) in healthy adults. Trial participant PBMC samples were collected at day 0 and day 28 after the second dose for TCRbeta chain sequencing.

The sequenced sample was peripheral blood, obtained on day 0 of AZD1222 vaccination. The receptor was isolated from an adult in good health. This sequence uses TRBV10-2 and TRBJ2-7; 14 of the junction bases match TRBD2. In nucleotides, the sequence is TGCGCCAGCAGTGACTCGGGACTAGCGGGAGTTGGGGCCTACGAGCAGTACTTC. Translation gives CASSDSGLAGVGAYEQYF.